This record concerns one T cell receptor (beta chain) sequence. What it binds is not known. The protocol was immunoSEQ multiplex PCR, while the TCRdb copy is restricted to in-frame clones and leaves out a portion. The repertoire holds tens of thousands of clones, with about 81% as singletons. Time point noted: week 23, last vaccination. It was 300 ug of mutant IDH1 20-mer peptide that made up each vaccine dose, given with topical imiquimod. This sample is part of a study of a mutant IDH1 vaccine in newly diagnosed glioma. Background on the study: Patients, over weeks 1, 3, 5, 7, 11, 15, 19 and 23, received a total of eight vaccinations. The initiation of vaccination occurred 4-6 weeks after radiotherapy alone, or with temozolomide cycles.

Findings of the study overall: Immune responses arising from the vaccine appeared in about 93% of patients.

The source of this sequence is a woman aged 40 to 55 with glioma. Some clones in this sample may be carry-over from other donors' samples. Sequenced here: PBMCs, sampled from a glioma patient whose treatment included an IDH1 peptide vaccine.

The chain's CDR3 is CASSLGQGGLTGQYF. The CDR3 bases are TGTGCCAGCAGCCTCGGACAGGGGGGTCTTACGGGGCAGTACTTC. The chain combines TRBV6-5 with TRBJ2-7, with 10 bases lining up with TRBD1. V was clipped by 6 bases and J by 9 bases; unmatched bases: 14. The CDR3 has 15 residues. Germline V CDR1 and CDR2: MNHEY, SVGAGI.